The T cell receptor beta chain described here comes from a study of OX40 agonist ivuxolimab in advanced cancers. Germline V gene lookup returns CDR1 SGHTA and CDR2 FQGNSA. The CDR3 consists of 15 residues. V was cut by 3 bases and J by 2 bases, with 12 bases left in between. The protocol was immunoSEQ multiplex PCR, while the TCRdb copy is restricted to in-frame clones and leaves out a portion. The sample carries some 76,000 clones, over 90% recorded once. This chain joins TRBV7-2 and TRBJ2-3; D remains unclear. Sequences were derived from CD4+ or CD8+ T cells sorted from blood, sampled in a trial of the OX40 agonist ivuxolimab. The clonotype was recovered from an adult with an advanced solid tumor such as melanoma, head and neck, liver or kidney cancer. DNA for the CDR3: TGTGCCAGCAGCTTGACCGGTGGTCACACAGATACGCAGTATTTT. Its translation is CASSLTGGHTDTQYF.